The 25 T cell receptor beta chains listed next were all sequenced from one sample in a study of OX40 agonist ivuxolimab in advanced cancers. The method was immunoSEQ multiplex PCR; TCRdb's version includes in-frame clones alone and lacks a portion of them. In the table there are some 70,000 clones, roughly 88% of which are singletons. The starting material was CD4+ or CD8+ T cells sorted from blood, obtained in a trial of the OX40 agonist ivuxolimab. Every receptor here comes from an adult with an advanced solid tumor such as melanoma, head and neck, liver or kidney cancer.

The chain is built from TRBV5-8 and TRBJ2-7; D perhaps matches TRBD2 (5 bases). Germline V gene sequence: CDR1 SGHTS, CDR2 YDEGEE. The CDR3 covers 16 residues. V lost 0 bases and J lost 2, with 15 bases in between. Here the CDR3 reads CASSLEIANYPYEQYF. CDR3 DNA: TGTGCCAGCAGCTTGGAAATAGCGAACTATCCCTACGAGCAGTACTTC. Supplemented by reference TRBV5-8 and TRBJ2-7, the full variable domain reads EAGVTQSPTHLIKTRGQQATLRCSPISGHTSVYWYQQALGLGLQFLLWYDEGEERNRGNFPPRFSGRQFPNYSSELNVNALELEDSALYLCASSLEIANYPYEQYFGPGTRLTVT.

The chain has TRBV19 and TRBJ1-1; weak D call: TRBD1 (6 bases). The CDR3 loop spans 11 amino acids. Germline V gene lookup returns CDR1 LNHDA and CDR2 SQIVND (reference sequence). This CDR3 is CFQQGDTEAFF. The CDR3 DNA reads TGTTTCCAACAGGGAGACACTGAAGCTTTCTTT.

The genes are TRBV19 and TRBJ2-2; the match to TRBD2 covers 8 bases. Germline CDR1 is LNHDA and CDR2 is SQIVND (reference sequence). The ends lost 6 bases at V and 4 bases at J; junction bases unmatched: 10. CDR3 length equals 16 residues. CDR3 protein: CASSGGLAGGTGELFF. The DNA of the CDR3 is TGTGCCAGTAGCGGAGGACTAGCAGGAGGCACCGGGGAGCTGTTTTTT.

This chain connects TRBV9 to TRBJ2-1; 10 nucleotides align to TRBD2. The CDR3 loop spans 17 amino acids. Germline assignment: CDR1 SGDLS and CDR2 YYNGEE. V shed 0 bases and J 2 bases; nucleotides not matched to a gene: 5. This chain's CDR3 is CASSVATLAGAYNEQFF. The CDR3 bases are TGTGCCAGCAGCGTAGCTACCCTAGCGGGGGCCTACAATGAGCAGTTCTTC.

This chain links TRBV28 with TRBJ1-2, with D perhaps matching TRBD1 (5 bases). This CDR3 has 15 residues. The germline V gene encodes CDR1 MDHEN and CDR2 SYDVKM. V was shortened by 6 bases and J by 4 bases, with 18 bases between the two germline ends. The chain's CDR3 is CASSTQAGPGYGYTF. The CDR3 DNA sequence: TGTGCCAGCAGCACCCAGGCGGGGCCTGGCTATGGCTACACCTTC.

The chain couples TRBV7-9 to TRBJ2-3; the D call may be TRBD1 or TRBD2 (5 bases each). Trimming left V 1 base short and J 2 bases short, with 13 bases between. CDR1 is SEHNR, CDR2 FQNEAQ, per germline (reference sequence). This CDR3 has 16 residues. The CDR3 nucleotides are TGTGCCAGCAGCTTAGGGGGGATTTTACTCACAGATACGCAGTATTTT. Translation: CASSLGGILLTDTQYF.

The chain links TRBV29-1 to TRBJ2-7; TRBD2 aligns across 15 bases. In germline, CDR1 is SQVTM, CDR2 ANQGSEA. The CDR3 is made up of 13 amino acids. Germline trimming cut 4 bases from V and 8 bases from J; bases unmatched to any gene: 3. The CDR3 protein is CSVGGTSGGKQYF. As DNA, the CDR3 is TGCAGCGTTGGAGGGACTAGCGGGGGGAAGCAGTACTTC.

V is TRBV5-6 and J is TRBJ2-2; D may be TRBD2 (5 bases). V lost 3 bases and J 7 bases, leaving 22 bases between the germline ends. Germline CDR1 and CDR2: SGHDT and YYEEEE. This CDR3 is 17 amino acids long. CDR3 nucleotide sequence: TGTGCCAGCAGCTCATCCTTACCCAGGAGGTCTGGCGGGGAGCTGTTTTTT. This encodes CASSSSLPRRSGGELFF.

The chain links TRBV7-9 to TRBJ2-3, with 8 bases lining up with TRBD2. V shed 7 bases and J 4 bases; nucleotides not matched to a gene: 13. The CDR3 is 16 residues long. CDR1 SEHNR and CDR2 FQNEAQ come from the germline V gene (reference sequence). This CDR3 reads CASTSNPSGGSDTQYF. Written as DNA, the CDR3 is TGTGCCAGCACCTCAAACCCCTCGGGAGGGTCAGATACGCAGTATTTT. The whole variable domain, filled in from reference TRBV7-9 and TRBJ2-3, reads DTGVSQNPRHKITKRGQNVTFRCDPISEHNRLYWYRQTLGQGPEFLTYFQNEAQLEKSRLLSDRFSAERPKGSFSTLEIQRTEQGDSAMYLCASTSNPSGGSDTQYFGPGTRLTVL.

The V and J genes are TRBV7-9 and TRBJ1-4, with 8 bases that match TRBD1. Looked up from germline, CDR1 is SEHNR and CDR2 is FQNEAQ (reference sequence). Trimming took 5 bases from V and 3 from J; bases not matched to a gene: 8. The CDR3 has 16 amino acids. DNA for the CDR3: TGTGCCAGCAGCCTTCTCGACAGGGGACCTAATGAAAAACTGTTTTTT. This sequence encodes CASSLLDRGPNEKLFF.

The chain combines TRBV5-1 with TRBJ2-7, with 8 bases that match TRBD1. J gave up 2 bases and V 6 bases, and 10 bases lay outside the gene matches. The germline V gene encodes CDR1 SGHRS and CDR2 YFSETQ. The CDR3 has 15 residues. Here the CDR3 reads CASTTNPGQAYEQYF. The CDR3 DNA follows: TGCGCCAGCACCACAAATCCGGGACAGGCCTACGAGCAGTACTTC.

J is TRBJ2-1 and V is TRBV7-9, with D possibly matching TRBD1 (5 bases). Germline assignment: CDR1 SEHNR and CDR2 FQNEAQ (reference sequence). The V gene lost 4 bases and the J gene lost 4 bases, with 11 bases spanning the gap. This CDR3 contains 14 residues. The chain's CDR3 is CASSSLSGYNEQFF. CDR3 in DNA: TGTGCCAGCAGCTCCTTATCAGGGTACAATGAGCAGTTCTTC.

V and J are TRBV2 and TRBJ2-2; 9 bases line up with TRBD2. Germline assignment: CDR1 SNHLY and CDR2 FYNNEI. The CDR3 is 16 residues long. V lost 4 bases and J lost 2; bases outside the gene matches: 5. DNA for the CDR3: TGTGCCAGCAGTGGCCTAGCGGGGTTAAACACCGGGGAGCTGTTTTTT. Its translation: CASSGLAGLNTGELFF. Complete variable domain (other parts from reference TRBV2 and TRBJ2-2): EPEVTQTPSHQVTQMGQEVILRCVPISNHLYFYWYRQILGQKVEFLVSFYNNEISEKSEIFDDQFSVERPDGSNFTLKIRSTKLEDSAMYFCASSGLAGLNTGELFFGEGSRLTVL.

V gene TRBV28 combines with J gene TRBJ1-5; D call uncertain. The germline gives CDR1 MDHEN, CDR2 SYDVKM. V was cut by 9 bases and J by 2 bases, with 20 bases left in between. This CDR3 comprises 16 residues. CDR3 DNA sequence: TGTGCCAGTGTAACCGGGATGTACGGGGGCAATCAGCCCCAGCATTTT. Protein product: CASVTGMYGGNQPQHF.

The chain joins TRBV11-2 to TRBJ1-4; TRBD1 is a possible D gene (6 bases). Germline CDR1 and CDR2: SGHAT and FQNNGV. The CDR3 has 17 residues. V lost 0 bases to trimming and J lost 3 bases, with 14 bases between them. CDR3 sequence reads: CASSLEVSGAANEKLFF. In DNA form, the CDR3 reads TGTGCCAGCAGCTTAGAGGTGTCGGGGGCAGCTAATGAAAAACTGTTTTTT.

The chain links TRBV7-8 to TRBJ2-5; D perhaps matches TRBD2 (6 bases). Germline loops: CDR1 SGHVS, CDR2 FQNEAQ. This CDR3 region has 15 residues. With 0 bases removed from V and 5 bases from J, the gap between germline ends came to 13 bases. CDR3 sequence (DNA): TGTGCCAGCAGCTTAGCAGGGACTGCAAGGGAGACCCAGTACTTC. Amino acid sequence: CASSLAGTARETQYF. Full variable domain (rest looked up from reference TRBV7-8 and TRBJ2-5): GAGVSQSPRYKVAKRGQDVALRCDPISGHVSLFWYQQALGQGPEFLTYFQNEAQLDKSGLPSDRFFAERPEGSVSTLKIQRTQQEDSAVYLCASSLAGTARETQYFGPGTRLLVL.

The chain has TRBV11-1 and TRBJ2-3; the D gene is possibly TRBD1 (6 bases). Germline V CDR1 and CDR2: SGHAT, FQDESV (reference sequence). The CDR3 is 16 residues long. Trimming stripped 3 bases from V and 1 base from J, with 14 bases between. The CDR3 spells CASSLGASRGTDTQYF. The CDR3 region has the DNA TGTGCCAGCAGCTTGGGGGCTAGCCGTGGCACAGATACGCAGTATTTT.

The gene calls are TRBV7-3 and TRBJ2-1, with D possibly matching TRBD2 (6 bases). This CDR3 is built from 12 residues. The germline gives CDR1 SGHTA, CDR2 FQGTGA. The V end was cut by 3 bases, the J end by 12 bases, with 12 bases between. The CDR3 DNA reads as TGTGCCAGCAGCTTGGCCGGGAGTCGGCAGTTCTTC. This gives the protein CASSLAGSRQFF. Using reference TRBV7-3 and TRBJ2-1 for the parts outside the CDR3, the full variable domain is GAGVSQTPSNKVTEKGKYVELRCDPISGHTALYWYRQSLGQGPEFLIYFQGTGAADDSGLPNDRFFAVRPEGSVSTLKIQRTERGDSAVYLCASSLAGSRQFFGPGTRLTVL.

The chain employs TRBV5-1 and TRBJ1-2; 11 nucleotides line up with TRBD1. After removal of 4 bases from V and 6 bases from J, the junction contained 5 bases not matched to a gene. Germline V lookup: CDR1 SGHRS, CDR2 YFSETQ. The CDR3 loop spans 14 amino acids. CDR3: CASSRGQGGDGYTF. CDR3 sequence (DNA): TGCGCCAGCAGCCGGGGACAGGGGGGAGATGGCTACACCTTC.

The chain joins TRBV5-1 to TRBJ2-3; D perhaps matches TRBD2 (7 bases). This CDR3 has 16 residues. The germline V gene has CDR1 SGHRS and CDR2 YFSETQ. V lost 4 bases, J lost 3 bases, and 18 bases lay in between. The CDR3 DNA sequence: TGCGCCAGCAGCCTGGGGGCTAGCGGTACTACAGATACGCAGTATTTT. Protein: CASSLGASGTTDTQYF. Complete variable domain (other parts from reference TRBV5-1 and TRBJ2-3): KAGVTQTPRYLIKTRGQQVTLSCSPISGHRSVSWYQQTPGQGLQFLFEYFSETQRNKGNFPGRFSGRQFSNSRSEMNVSTLELGDSALYLCASSLGASGTTDTQYFGPGTRLTVL.

This rearrangement joins TRBV6-5 to TRBJ2-1; D possibly corresponds to TRBD1 (5 bases). Trimming removed 6 bases from V and 9 bases from J, with 9 bases in between. The CDR3 loop spans 11 amino acids. CDR1 and CDR2 (germline): MNHEY, SVGAGI. The CDR3 here is CASRGLPEQFF. The DNA for the CDR3 is TGTGCCAGCAGGGGGCTTCCTGAGCAGTTCTTC.

The DNA of the CDR3 is TGCGCCAGCAGCCAAGGGGTCCTCGGGACAACGAACACTGAAGCTTTCTTT. Its translation is CASSQGVLGTTNTEAFF. J is TRBJ1-1 and V is TRBV4-1, with D possibly TRBD1 on 6 matching bases. Germline assignment: CDR1 MGHRA and CDR2 YSYEKL. The CDR3 extends over 17 amino acids. Trimming stripped 1 base from V and 1 base from J, with 16 bases between.

The chain is built from TRBV19 and TRBJ1-3; 9 bases agree with TRBD1. V shed 4 bases and J 0 bases; nucleotides not matched to a gene: 10. The CDR3 contains 18 residues. Germline CDR1 LNHDA, CDR2 SQIVND (reference sequence). The CDR3 protein is CASSSTGTGKFSGNTIYF. DNA for the CDR3: TGTGCCAGTAGTAGTACCGGGACAGGGAAATTCTCTGGAAACACCATATATTTT.

This chain links TRBV5-1 with TRBJ2-2; TRBD2 aligns across 7 bases. The CDR3 loop spans 15 amino acids. Germline CDR1 is SGHRS and CDR2 is YFSETQ. The V gene end was trimmed by 5 bases and the J gene end by 11 bases; junction bases not matched to a gene: 15. CDR3 amino acids: CASRGNTGTKAELFF. Here the CDR3 DNA reads TGCGCCAGCAGGGGGAACACCGGGACTAAGGCCGAGCTGTTTTTT.

CDR3 protein: CACYRDGSYEQYF. CDR3 coding DNA: TGTGCCTGCTACCGGGACGGATCCTACGAGCAGTACTTC. The chain recombines TRBV30 with TRBJ2-7, with D perhaps assigned TRBD1 or TRBD2 (5 bases each). V gave up 6 bases and J gave up 1 base, with 13 bases separating them. There are 13 residues in the CDR3. The germline V gene has CDR1 GTSNPN and CDR2 SVGIG (reference sequence).